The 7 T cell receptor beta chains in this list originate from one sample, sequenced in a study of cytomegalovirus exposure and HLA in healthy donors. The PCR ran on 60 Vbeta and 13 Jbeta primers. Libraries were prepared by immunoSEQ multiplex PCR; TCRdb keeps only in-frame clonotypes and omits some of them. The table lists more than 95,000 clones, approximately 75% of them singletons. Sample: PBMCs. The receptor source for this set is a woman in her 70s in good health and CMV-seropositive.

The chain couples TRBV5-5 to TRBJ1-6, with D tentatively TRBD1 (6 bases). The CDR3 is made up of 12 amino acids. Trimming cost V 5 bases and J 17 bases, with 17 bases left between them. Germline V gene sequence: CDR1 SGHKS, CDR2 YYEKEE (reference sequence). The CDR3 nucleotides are TGTGCCAGCAGTGTACAGGGCCCAGTGGTCCACTTT. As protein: CASSVQGPVVHF.

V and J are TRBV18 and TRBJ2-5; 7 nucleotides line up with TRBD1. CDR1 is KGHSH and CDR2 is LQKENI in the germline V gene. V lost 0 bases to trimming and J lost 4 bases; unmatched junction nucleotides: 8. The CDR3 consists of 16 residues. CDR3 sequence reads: CASSPPFHRGRETQYF. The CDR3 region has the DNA TGTGCCAGCTCACCACCGTTCCACAGGGGAAGAGAGACCCAGTACTTC.

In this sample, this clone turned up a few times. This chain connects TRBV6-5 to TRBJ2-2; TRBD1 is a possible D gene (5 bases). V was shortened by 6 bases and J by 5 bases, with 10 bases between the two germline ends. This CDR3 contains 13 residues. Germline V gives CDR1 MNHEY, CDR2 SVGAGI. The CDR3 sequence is CASREQGTGELFF. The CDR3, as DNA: TGTGCCAGCAGGGAGCAGGGTACCGGGGAGCTGTTTTTT.

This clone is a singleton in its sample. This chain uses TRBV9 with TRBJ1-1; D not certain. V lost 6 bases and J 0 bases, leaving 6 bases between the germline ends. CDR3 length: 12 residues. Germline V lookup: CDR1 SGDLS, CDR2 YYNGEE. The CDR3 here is CASKQMNTEAFF. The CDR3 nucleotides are TGTGCCAGCAAGCAAATGAACACTGAAGCTTTCTTT.

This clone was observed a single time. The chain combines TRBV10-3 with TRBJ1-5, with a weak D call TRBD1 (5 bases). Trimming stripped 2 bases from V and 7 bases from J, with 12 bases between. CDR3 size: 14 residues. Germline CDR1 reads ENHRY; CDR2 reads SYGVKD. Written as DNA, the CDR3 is TGTGCCATCAGTGAGCGCAGGGCAACCCAGCCCCAGCATTTT. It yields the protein CAISERRATQPQHF.

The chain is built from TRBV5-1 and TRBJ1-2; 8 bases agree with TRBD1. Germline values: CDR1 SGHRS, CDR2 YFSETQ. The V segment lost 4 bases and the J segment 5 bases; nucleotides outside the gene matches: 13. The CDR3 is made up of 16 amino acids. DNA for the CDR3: TGCGCCAGCAGCCTCAACAGGGGGACTTCACAGTATGGCTACACCTTC. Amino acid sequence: CASSLNRGTSQYGYTF. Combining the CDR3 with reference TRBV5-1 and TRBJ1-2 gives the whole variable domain KAGVTQTPRYLIKTRGQQVTLSCSPISGHRSVSWYQQTPGQGLQFLFEYFSETQRNKGNFPGRFSGRQFSNSRSEMNVSTLELGDSALYLCASSLNRGTSQYGYTFGSGTRLTVV.

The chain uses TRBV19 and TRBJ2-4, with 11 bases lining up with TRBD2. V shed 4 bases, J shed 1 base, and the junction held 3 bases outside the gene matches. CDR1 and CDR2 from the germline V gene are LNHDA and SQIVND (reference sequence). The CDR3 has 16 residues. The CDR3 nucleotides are TGTGCCAGTAGTAGGTGGACTAGCGGGGCCAAAAACATTCAGTACTTC. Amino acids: CASSRWTSGAKNIQYF.